These 12 T cell receptor beta chains originate from one sample sequenced in a study of brain T cells in children with intractable seizures. TCRdb's table, derived via immunoSEQ multiplex PCR, lists solely in-frame clones and lacks some. In the table there are a few hundred thousand clones, about 94% of which are singletons. Described time point: blood from clinic visit 5 months post-surgery; TSC patient then seizure free. The sample here was peripheral blood, taken 4 to 5 months after surgery. The receptors originated from a boy in the first two years of life with tuberous sclerosis and intractable seizures.

The chain recombines TRBV30 with TRBJ1-6, with D tentatively TRBD1 (5 bases). Per germline, CDR1 GTSNPN and CDR2 SVGIG (reference sequence). Trimming cost V 3 bases and J 4 bases, with 10 bases left between them. The CDR3 spans 14 residues. In DNA, the CDR3 is TGTGCCTGGAGAAGGGACCGGTATAATTCACCCCTCCACTTT. This encodes CAWRRDRYNSPLHF. Drawing the rest from reference TRBV30 and TRBJ1-6, the complete variable domain is SQTIHQWPATLVQPVGSPLSLECTVEGTSNPNLYWYRQAAGRGLQLLFYSVGIGQISSEVPQNLSASRPQDRQFILSSKKLLLSDSGFYLCAWRRDRYNSPLHFGNGTRLTVT.

This clone was picked up one time. This chain links TRBV2 with TRBJ2-7; 7 bases are shared with TRBD1. Germline trimming cut 7 bases from V and 0 bases from J; bases unmatched to any gene: 6. The CDR3 runs to 14 residues. Germline V lookup: CDR1 SNHLY, CDR2 FYNNEI. CDR3 loop: CASKGTVSSYEQYF. The CDR3 DNA is TGTGCCAGCAAAGGGACAGTATCCTCCTACGAGCAGTACTTC.

The chain recombines TRBV10-2 with TRBJ1-1; D possibly corresponds to TRBD1 (6 bases). Trimming removed 6 bases from V and 6 bases from J, with 14 bases in between. There are 13 residues in the CDR3. Per the germline V gene, CDR1 is WSHSY and CDR2 is SAAADI. Here the CDR3 reads CASRAGTIPEAFF. The CDR3 coding sequence is TGCGCCAGCAGAGCCGGGACAATCCCTGAAGCTTTCTTT.

The chain couples TRBV6-2 or TRBV6-3 to TRBJ2-5, with a possible D match to TRBD2 (5 bases). V was cut by 5 bases and J by 9 bases, with 13 bases left in between. Germline-derived CDR1 and CDR2 are MNHEY and SVGEGT. This CDR3 has 12 amino acids. As DNA, the CDR3 is TGTGCCAGCAGTCCGCCGAGGGAATCCCAGTACTTC. Translation gives CASSPPRESQYF.

The chain carries TRBV2 and TRBJ2-3; TRBD2 matches 9 bases. The CDR3 has 15 residues. V was pared by 4 bases and J by 3 bases, with 5 bases of the junction left unmatched. Germline V gene data show CDR1 as SNHLY and CDR2 as FYNNEI. Written as DNA, the CDR3 is TGTGCCAGCAGTGGCGGGGGGGCCGTTACAGATACGCAGTATTTT. Amino acid sequence: CASSGGGAVTDTQYF. Filled out from reference TRBV2 and TRBJ2-3, the complete variable domain reads EPEVTQTPSHQVTQMGQEVILRCVPISNHLYFYWYRQILGQKVEFLVSFYNNEISEKSEIFDDQFSVERPDGSNFTLKIRSTKLEDSAMYFCASSGGGAVTDTQYFGPGTRLTVL.

V usage is TRBV5-5 and J usage is TRBJ2-7, with 11 nucleotides matching TRBD1. The V segment lost 2 bases and the J segment 6 bases; nucleotides outside the gene matches: 7. Per the germline V gene, CDR1 is SGHKS and CDR2 is YYEKEE (reference sequence). This CDR3 region has 15 residues. The CDR3 is CASSFLPGQGVEQYF. As DNA, the CDR3 is TGTGCCAGCAGCTTTCTACCGGGACAGGGGGTCGAGCAGTACTTC.

This chain joins TRBV18 and TRBJ1-4; D may be TRBD1 (6 bases). Trimming cost V 6 bases and J 7 bases, with 21 bases left between them. CDR1 is KGHSH, CDR2 LQKENI, per germline. The CDR3 length is 16 residues. CDR3 coding DNA: TGTGCCAGCTCCCCCAGCAGGGGAGTGGTTGTTGAAAAACTGTTTTTT. Protein: CASSPSRGVVVEKLFF.

The chain recombines TRBV6-5 with TRBJ2-3, with a tentative D call TRBD1 (5 bases). CDR3 size: 15 residues. V dropped 6 bases and J dropped 4 bases, with 17 bases sitting between them. The V gene's germline CDR1 is MNHEY and CDR2 SVGAGI. CDR3 sequence (DNA): TGTGCCAGCAGACGCGCCGGTTGGGGCCCAGATACGCAGTATTTT. It codes for CASRRAGWGPDTQYF.

This rearrangement joins TRBV6-6 to TRBJ2-3; tentatively, D is TRBD1 or TRBD2 (5 bases each). Per the germline V gene, CDR1 is MNHNY and CDR2 is SVGAGI (reference sequence). The CDR3 is made up of 14 amino acids. V shed 2 bases and J shed 5 bases, with 11 bases lying between them. The CDR3, as DNA: TGTGCCAGCAGTTACCTACTAGGGGTAGATACGCAGTATTTT. This translates into CASSYLLGVDTQYF.

The CDR3 reads CSFLLGPPYEQYF. The CDR3 region has the DNA TGCAGCTTCCTCCTTGGCCCCCCCTACGAGCAGTACTTC. The genes are TRBV29-1 and TRBJ2-7; D uncertain. The CDR3 is made up of 13 amino acids. CDR1 SQVTM and CDR2 ANQGSEA come from the germline V gene. V lost 8 bases and J lost 2, with 16 bases in between.

The chain is built from TRBV4-1 and TRBJ2-7, with D possibly being TRBD1 or TRBD2 (5 bases each). The CDR3 spans 18 residues. V shed 0 bases and J shed 0 bases, with 18 bases lying between them. From germline, CDR1 is MGHRA and CDR2 YSYEKL. The CDR3 region is CASSQERGAMGNSYEQYF. The CDR3 DNA reads as TGCGCCAGCAGCCAAGAAAGAGGGGCCATGGGTAACTCCTACGAGCAGTACTTC.

This chain joins TRBV5-1 and TRBJ2-1; the D gene is possibly TRBD2 (6 bases). Germline CDR1 reads SGHRS; CDR2 reads YFSETQ. The CDR3 totals 17 residues. V was pared by 7 bases and J by 5 bases, with 25 bases between. The chain's CDR3 is CASRKGSGGWGDNEQFF. In DNA, the CDR3 is TGCGCCAGCCGAAAGGGGTCGGGCGGCTGGGGGGACAATGAGCAGTTCTTC.